This T cell receptor (beta chain) was retrieved from a study of blood T cell repertoires in COVID-19. Across the study: Samples of COVID-19 (acute and convalescent) were obtained from the United States, Italy and Spain.

Germline V gene sequence: CDR1 LGHNT, CDR2 FRNRAP. J lost 4 bases, V lost 2 bases, and 11 bases had no gene match. This CDR3 has 18 amino acids. Authors' analysis steps: From reference gene primer amplification, estimates of nucleated cell counts were derived. TCRdb keeps only in-frame clones here, not all; method: immunoSEQ multiplex PCR. Clonal size and the V and J genes are those of that table, whereas D and trimming came from the DNA. The sample yields 250,000 or so clones, approximately 88% seen once. The sequenced sample was peripheral blood. The chain links TRBV12-5 to TRBJ2-7; 13 nucleotides agree with TRBD2. The sequence was obtained from a woman in her twenties or thirties with acute or convalescent COVID-19. The CDR3 nucleotides are TGTGCTAGTGGTTTGACCACCACTAGCGGGAGGGCTCAATACGAGCAGTACTTC. It specifies CASGLTTTSGRAQYEQYF.